The TCR beta chain described here comes from a study of blood T cell repertoires in COVID-19. Using immunoSEQ multiplex PCR, the repertoire was profiled, and TCRdb retains in-frame clones only, with some absent. This sample has 360,000 or so clones, with around 91% found just once. Trimming stripped 0 bases from V and 0 bases from J, with 8 bases between. Germline CDR1 is SGHTA and CDR2 is FQGTGA. The CDR3 is 15 residues long. About this clone: Other nucleotide sequences from this sample produce the same CDR3.

The sequencing input was peripheral blood. This clonotype was obtained from a young man with active or convalescent COVID-19. The chain links TRBV7-3 to TRBJ1-1; D perhaps matches TRBD1 (6 bases). The CDR3 reads CASSLTGQLNTEAFF. The CDR3 nucleotides read TGTGCCAGCAGCTTAACAGGACAGCTGAACACTGAAGCTTTCTTT.